This TCR beta chain was identified in a study of T cells expressing NK-cell markers. Study overall: CD3+CD56+NKG2C+, CD3+CD56+NKG2C- and CD3+CD56-NKG2C+ T cells, once sorted, supplied the TCR beta repertoires. Study observations and caveats: Expanded NKG2C+ T cell clones were not confirmed as HCMV-specific.

On this clonotype itself: As yet, its antigen is unknown.

Each CDR3 protein gets one entry in TCRdb, which reprocessed the 5' RACE reads and gives no DNA. The listing contains around 550,000 distinct CDR3 sequences. The CDR3 has 17 amino acids. CDR1 and CDR2 (germline): LGHDT, YNNKEL (reference sequence). The origin of this receptor is a young man in good health. The sequenced material came from blood T cells: a sorted CD56 or NKG2C T cell subset, CD4+ or CD8+ T cells, or bulk PBMC T cells (not recorded which). The chain links TRBV3-1 to TRBJ2-5; without DNA, the TCRdb call of TRBD2 cannot be checked. This CDR3 reads CASSQVSGLAGRKTQYF.